The 9 T cell receptor beta chains below all came from one sample that was sequenced in a study of blood T cell repertoires in COVID-19 (dated by TCRdb to between 2020 and 2021). The library was generated by the immunoSEQ multiplex PCR assay. TCRdb took over this immuneACCESS table, retaining in-frame rearrangements with V and J assigned. Such tables are incomplete; in checked studies, under half of the missing clones stem from an unresolved V gene, and the remainder is unexplained. The sample records some 300,000 clones, about 87% of which are singletons. The ten largest clones capture 1% to 1.5% of the sample. Sequenced material: peripheral blood. The receptors were gathered from a man aged 65 to 79 with acute or convalescent COVID-19.

This rearrangement joins TRBV10-3 to TRBJ2-7; TRBD1 matches at 10 bases. Germline CDR1 reads ENHRY; CDR2 reads SYGVKD. CDR3 length: 14 residues. V was pared by 4 bases and J by 5 bases, with 5 bases of the junction left unmatched. The CDR3 region has the DNA TGTGCCATCAGTGGAATAGGACAGGGGGACGAGCAGTACTTC. Translating it yields CAISGIGQGDEQYF.

J is TRBJ1-2 and V is TRBV5-4; D not resolved. This CDR3 comprises 15 residues. The ends were cut back, 0 bases at V and 3 bases at J, with 12 bases in the middle. The germline V gene encodes CDR1 SGHNT and CDR2 YYREEE (reference sequence). CDR3 in DNA: TGTGCCAGCAGCTTGGAGGCAGCTCTAGACTATGGCTACACCTTC. It codes for CASSLEAALDYGYTF.

This clone was observed a handful of times. This rearrangement joins TRBV7-2 to TRBJ2-2; 9 nucleotides agree with TRBD1. CDR3 size: 14 residues. Germline V gene sequence: CDR1 SGHTA, CDR2 FQGNSA. V lost 5 bases and J lost 4; bases outside the gene matches: 2. This CDR3 is CASSAQGATGELFF. The CDR3 region has the DNA TGTGCCAGCAGCGCACAGGGGGCCACCGGGGAGCTGTTTTTT.

This CDR3 reads CASSLSGEETQYF. The CDR3 DNA is TGCGCCAGCAGCTTATCGGGGGAAGAGACCCAGTACTTC. The chain couples TRBV5-1 to TRBJ2-5, with a weak D call TRBD2 (6 bases). The length of the CDR3 is 13 residues. CDR1 is SGHRS, CDR2 YFSETQ, per germline. V gave up 2 bases and J gave up 3 bases, with 8 bases separating them.

In the case of this clone: The same CDR3 is also encoded by other DNA sequences in this sample. CDR3 region: CASSQQGTGELFF. CDR3 bases: TGTGCCAGCAGCCAGCAGGGTACCGGGGAGCTGTTTTTT. The rearrangement uses TRBV3-1 (or the pseudogene TRBV3-2) and TRBJ2-2; a possible D gene is TRBD1 (5 bases). Germline V gene lookup returns CDR1 LGHDT and CDR2 YNNKEL (reference sequence). The CDR3 runs 13 residues. Trimming removed 3 bases at V and 5 bases at J, with 7 bases between.

This clone appeared a single time. The DNA for the CDR3 is TGTGCCAGCAGCCAAAGGACGTCGCGGCGGGCCTACGAGCAGTACTTC. Translation gives CASSQRTSRRAYEQYF. The rearrangement links TRBV14 to TRBJ2-7, with a weak D call TRBD2 (5 bases). The V and J ends lost 2 bases and 2 bases respectively, with 16 bases between them. The CDR3 has 16 amino acids. Germline V gene lookup returns CDR1 SGHDN and CDR2 FVKESK. Complete variable domain (other parts from reference TRBV14 and TRBJ2-7): EAGVTQFPSHSVIEKGQTVTLRCDPISGHDNLYWYRRVMGKEIKFLLHFVKESKQDESGMPNNRFLAERTGGTYSTLKVQPAELEDSGVYFCASSQRTSRRAYEQYFGPGTRLTVT.

The gene calls are TRBV19 and TRBJ1-2; D may be TRBD1 (6 bases). The length of the CDR3 is 15 residues. V lost 9 bases and J 0 bases, leaving 17 bases between the germline ends. The germline CDR1 and CDR2 sequences are LNHDA and SQIVND (reference sequence). CDR3 protein: CASQARDTTNYGYTF. The CDR3 bases are TGTGCCAGCCAAGCTAGGGACACCACTAACTATGGCTACACCTTC.

The chain combines TRBV3-1 (or the pseudogene TRBV3-2) with TRBJ2-1; 9 nucleotides agree with TRBD2. CDR1 and CDR2 from the germline V gene are LGHDT and YNNKEL (reference sequence). The ends lost 0 bases at V and 5 bases at J; junction bases unmatched: 8. The CDR3 loop spans 17 amino acids. The CDR3 region has the DNA TGTGCCAGCAGCCAAGATAAGGGCGGGAGGGCCAACAATGAGCAGTTCTTC. Protein: CASSQDKGGRANNEQFF.

The chain employs TRBV11-2 and TRBJ2-5; 8 bases line up with TRBD1. Looked up from germline, CDR1 is SGHAT and CDR2 is FQNNGV. The length of the CDR3 is 16 residues. Trimming cost V 1 base and J 6 bases; bases outside gene matches: 10. The CDR3 spells CASSLVLRDRRQTQYF. The CDR3 DNA reads TGTGCCAGCAGCTTAGTGTTAAGGGACAGGCGGCAGACCCAGTACTTC. The variable domain in full, with the rest retrieved from reference TRBV11-2 and TRBJ2-5, is EAGVAQSPRYKIIEKRQSVAFWCNPISGHATLYWYQQILGQGPKLLIQFQNNGVVDDSQLPKDRFSAERLKGVDSTLKIQPAKLEDSAVYLCASSLVLRDRRQTQYFGPGTRLLVL.